This TCR beta chain is from a study of shared clonotypes between healthy human individuals. General study findings and limits: The represented genetic and exposure-history diversity was limited by the small number of donors. A few donors held around 5% of naive CD4 clonotypes in common.

Turning to this clone: Antigen specificity is unknown.

The V end lost 10 bases, the J end lost 1 base, and 10 bases lay between the germline ends. This CDR3 contains 12 residues. The V gene's germline CDR1 is MDHEN and CDR2 SYDVKM. Here immunoSEQ multiplex PCR was the method, and the copy in TCRdb shows in-frame clones only, minus some. Altogether about 79,000 clones are present, around 57% being singletons, with the ten largest covering 51%. The receptor was isolated from a man aged 25 to 45 in good health. Sequencing was done on a sample of memory CD8+ T cells sorted from blood. Regarding subset: CD45RO+ cells pooled with CCR7-negative TemRA cells. This chain uses TRBV28 with TRBJ1-1; weak D call: TRBD1 (6 bases). CDR3 region: CAMQGRNTEAFF. The CDR3 bases are TGTGCCATGCAGGGGCGGAACACTGAAGCTTTCTTT. The whole variable domain, remainder taken from reference TRBV28 and TRBJ1-1, is DVKVTQSSRYLVKRTGEKVFLECVQDMDHENMFWYRQDPGLGLRLIYFSYDVKMKEKGDIPEGYSVSREKKERFSLILESASTNQTSMYLCAMQGRNTEAFFGQGTRLTVV.